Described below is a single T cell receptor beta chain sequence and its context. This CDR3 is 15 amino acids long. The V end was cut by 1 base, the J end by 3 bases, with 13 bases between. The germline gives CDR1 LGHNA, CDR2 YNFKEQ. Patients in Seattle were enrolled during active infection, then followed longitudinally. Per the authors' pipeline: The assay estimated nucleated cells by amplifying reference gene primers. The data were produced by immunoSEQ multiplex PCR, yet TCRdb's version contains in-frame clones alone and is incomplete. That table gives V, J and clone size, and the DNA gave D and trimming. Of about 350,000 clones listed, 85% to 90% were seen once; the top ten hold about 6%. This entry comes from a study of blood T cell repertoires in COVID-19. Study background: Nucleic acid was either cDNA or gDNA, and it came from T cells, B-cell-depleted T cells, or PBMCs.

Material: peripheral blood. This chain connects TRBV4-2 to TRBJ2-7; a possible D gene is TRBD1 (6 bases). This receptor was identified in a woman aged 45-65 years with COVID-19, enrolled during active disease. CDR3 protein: CASSQGQGPLYEQYF. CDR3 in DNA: TGTGCCAGCAGCCAAGGTCAGGGGCCCCTCTACGAGCAGTACTTC.